A selection of T cell receptor beta chains follows, all from one sample in a study of cytomegalovirus exposure and HLA in healthy donors. TCRdb's copy holds only in-frame clones and misses some; the assay was immunoSEQ multiplex PCR. This sample yields approximately 110,000 clones, of which 81% are seen a single time; 0.85% to 1.4% belongs to the top ten. Sequenced material: PBMCs. These receptors were obtained from a woman in her twenties or thirties in good health and CMV-seronegative. Both conserved end residues are part of each CDR3. Each record gives: CDR3 DNA, CDR3 protein, J gene, clone size, V gene, D gene. The D gene is left open where the match is weak. A row's size may be missing; if present it is once, few, many or a size class.

cdr3_nt: TGTGCCAGCGGGGAGGGCAATCAGCCCCAGCATTTT
cdr3_aa: CASGEGNQPQHF
j_call: TRBJ1-5
clone_size: .
v_call: TRBV6-6
d_call: .

cdr3_nt: TGTGCCAGCAGTTACGGGGGCAGGGTCTACGAGCAGTACTTC
cdr3_aa: CASSYGGRVYEQYF
j_call: TRBJ2-7
clone_size: .
v_call: TRBV6-5
d_call: .

cdr3_nt: TGCGCCAGCAGCTGGACCCAGGGAACCTACGAGCAGTACTTC
cdr3_aa: CASSWTQGTYEQYF
j_call: TRBJ2-7
clone_size: once
v_call: TRBV5-1
d_call: .

cdr3_nt: TGTGCCAGTAGTACCCGGGACAGGGGTTCAGGGGCCAACGTCCTGACTTTC
cdr3_aa: CASSTRDRGSGANVLTF
j_call: TRBJ2-6
clone_size: .
v_call: TRBV19
d_call: TRBD1

cdr3_nt: TGCGCCAGCAGCATAGCCGGGACAGGGAACACCGGGGAGCTGTTTTTT
cdr3_aa: CASSIAGTGNTGELFF
j_call: TRBJ2-2
clone_size: once
v_call: TRBV5-1
d_call: TRBD1

cdr3_nt: TGTGCCAGCAGCTTAACCCTGACGGAGGGCACTGAAGCTTTCTTT
cdr3_aa: CASSLTLTEGTEAFF
j_call: TRBJ1-1
clone_size: .
v_call: TRBV7-2
d_call: .

cdr3_nt: TGTGCCAGCAGCGTAGGGGTCGGAGGGCGCGATCAGGCCCAGCATTTT
cdr3_aa: CASSVGVGGRDQAQHF
j_call: TRBJ1-5
clone_size: .
v_call: TRBV9
d_call: .

cdr3_nt: TGTGCCAGCAGCTTAGGGACAGCGAGGACAAACTATGGCTACACCTTC
cdr3_aa: CASSLGTARTNYGYTF
j_call: TRBJ1-2
clone_size: few
v_call: TRBV7-2
d_call: .

cdr3_nt: TGTGCCAGCAGTCAGAACTATGGCTACACCTTC
cdr3_aa: CASSQNYGYTF
j_call: TRBJ1-2
clone_size: .
v_call: TRBV6-1
d_call: .

cdr3_nt: TGCGCCAGCAGCTTGAACAGACGGGGGGATTCTGGAAACACCATATATTTT
cdr3_aa: CASSLNRRGDSGNTIYF
j_call: TRBJ1-3
clone_size: .
v_call: TRBV5-1
d_call: .

cdr3_nt: TGTGCCAGCATTCCCGGGACAGGGATCTACGAGCAGTACTTC
cdr3_aa: CASIPGTGIYEQYF
j_call: TRBJ2-7
clone_size: .
v_call: TRBV7-2
d_call: TRBD1

cdr3_nt: TGTGCCAGCAGCCGCGAGCCTAGCAATCAGCCCCAGCATTTT
cdr3_aa: CASSREPSNQPQHF
j_call: TRBJ1-5
clone_size: .
v_call: TRBV7-9
d_call: .

cdr3_nt: TGCGCCAGCAGCCAATTCGCAGATTTCTCTGGGGCCAACGTCCTGACTTTC
cdr3_aa: CASSQFADFSGANVLTF
j_call: TRBJ2-6
clone_size: many
v_call: TRBV4-1
d_call: .

cdr3_nt: TGTGCCAGCGGACAGGGAGACTATGGCTACACCTTC
cdr3_aa: CASGQGDYGYTF
j_call: TRBJ1-2
clone_size: .
v_call: TRBV25-1
d_call: TRBD1

cdr3_nt: TGTGCCAGCAGTTACTCGTGGGCGGGGGATCAGCCCCAGCATTTT
cdr3_aa: CASSYSWAGDQPQHF
j_call: TRBJ1-5
clone_size: .
v_call: TRBV6-5
d_call: .

cdr3_nt: TGTGCCAGCAGTCCCTTAATAAGCCGGAGTGCCGACGAGCAGTACTTC
cdr3_aa: CASSPLISRSADEQYF
j_call: TRBJ2-7
clone_size: .
v_call: TRBV28
d_call: .

cdr3_nt: TGTGCCAGCAGTGACGGACTAGCGGGGGCCTACGAGCAGTACTTC
cdr3_aa: CASSDGLAGAYEQYF
j_call: TRBJ2-7
clone_size: once
v_call: TRBV6-1
d_call: TRBD2

cdr3_nt: TGTGCCAGCAGCTTATTGTGGGGGCGGGAGACCCAGTACTTC
cdr3_aa: CASSLLWGRETQYF
j_call: TRBJ2-5
clone_size: .
v_call: TRBV7-8
d_call: .

cdr3_nt: TGTGCCAGCCGGACTGGGGTTTCGAACACCGGGGAGCTGTTTTTT
cdr3_aa: CASRTGVSNTGELFF
j_call: TRBJ2-2
clone_size: .
v_call: TRBV2
d_call: .

cdr3_nt: TGTGCCAGCAGAGCGACAGGGTACCTGGGGGAGACCCAGTACTTC
cdr3_aa: CASRATGYLGETQYF
j_call: TRBJ2-5
clone_size: .
v_call: TRBV7-9
d_call: TRBD1

cdr3_nt: TGTGCCAGTAGTCCAGGGGTCGTGGGTGAAAAACTGTTTTTT
cdr3_aa: CASSPGVVGEKLFF
j_call: TRBJ1-4
clone_size: .
v_call: TRBV19
d_call: .

cdr3_nt: TGCGCCAGCAGCCCGTCTCGGACAGGGCTGTACGAGCAGTACTTC
cdr3_aa: CASSPSRTGLYEQYF
j_call: TRBJ2-7
clone_size: .
v_call: TRBV5-1
d_call: TRBD1

cdr3_nt: TGTGCCAGCAGTGAACAGGGGGAGAACACCGGGGAGCTGTTTTTT
cdr3_aa: CASSEQGENTGELFF
j_call: TRBJ2-2
clone_size: .
v_call: TRBV6-4
d_call: TRBD1

cdr3_nt: TGTGCCAGCAGCTCTGCGGCAGGGGGGGGCTACACCTTC
cdr3_aa: CASSSAAGGGYTF
j_call: TRBJ1-2
clone_size: .
v_call: TRBV5-5
d_call: TRBD1

cdr3_nt: TGTGCCAGCAGCTTGGGAGGGAACACCGGGGAGCTGTTTTTT
cdr3_aa: CASSLGGNTGELFF
j_call: TRBJ2-2
clone_size: few
v_call: TRBV5-4
d_call: .

cdr3_nt: TGCGCCAGCAGCTTTGGACAGGGGCGAGAGACCCAGTACTTC
cdr3_aa: CASSFGQGRETQYF
j_call: TRBJ2-5
clone_size: .
v_call: TRBV5-1
d_call: TRBD1

cdr3_nt: TGCAGCGTGTCGGCAGATGACAGGGCCCCCTACGAGCAGTACTTC
cdr3_aa: CSVSADDRAPYEQYF
j_call: TRBJ2-7
clone_size: .
v_call: TRBV29-1
d_call: TRBD1

cdr3_nt: TGTGCCAGCAGTGAAAACCGGGAGAGCTATGGCTACACCTTC
cdr3_aa: CASSENRESYGYTF
j_call: TRBJ1-2
clone_size: .
v_call: TRBV6-1
d_call: .

cdr3_nt: TGTGCCAGCAGCTTAGAGACAGGGAGCTCCTACGAGCAGTACTTC
cdr3_aa: CASSLETGSSYEQYF
j_call: TRBJ2-7
clone_size: .
v_call: TRBV11-2
d_call: TRBD1

cdr3_nt: TGTGCCAGCAGTCGTCCGGGACAGGGAAACACCATATATTTT
cdr3_aa: CASSRPGQGNTIYF
j_call: TRBJ1-3
clone_size: .
v_call: TRBV6-6
d_call: TRBD1

cdr3_nt: TGTGCCAGCAGCCTCGGGACTAGCGGATACAATGAGCAGTTCTTC
cdr3_aa: CASSLGTSGYNEQFF
j_call: TRBJ2-1
clone_size: .
v_call: TRBV5-4
d_call: TRBD2

cdr3_nt: TGCGCCAGCAGCTTGGGCGGGTATACAGATACGCAGTATTTT
cdr3_aa: CASSLGGYTDTQYF
j_call: TRBJ2-3
clone_size: .
v_call: TRBV5-1
d_call: .

cdr3_nt: TGTGCCTGGAGTGTGTCCGGGAAGACGTTATTC
cdr3_aa: CAWSVSGKTLF
j_call: TRBJ1-2
clone_size: .
v_call: TRBV30
d_call: .

cdr3_nt: TGCGCCAGCAGCCCCGACAGGGGGCGCGGGTTTGGCTACACCTTC
cdr3_aa: CASSPDRGRGFGYTF
j_call: TRBJ1-2
clone_size: .
v_call: TRBV5-1
d_call: TRBD1

cdr3_nt: TGTGCCAGCAGCCGCGACTGGTACGAGCAGTACTTC
cdr3_aa: CASSRDWYEQYF
j_call: TRBJ2-7
clone_size: .
v_call: TRBV7-9
d_call: .

cdr3_nt: TGTGCCAGCAGCGCCTCAGGGGCGACTGAAGCTTTCTTT
cdr3_aa: CASSASGATEAFF
j_call: TRBJ1-1
clone_size: .
v_call: TRBV9
d_call: .

cdr3_nt: TGTGCCAGCAGCCTAGCGGGACATCTGGATACGCAGTATTTT
cdr3_aa: CASSLAGHLDTQYF
j_call: TRBJ2-3
clone_size: few
v_call: TRBV2
d_call: TRBD2

cdr3_nt: TGTGCCAGCAGCCCATCTACAGGGAATTCCTATGGCTACACCTTC
cdr3_aa: CASSPSTGNSYGYTF
j_call: TRBJ1-2
clone_size: .
v_call: TRBV7-2
d_call: .

cdr3_nt: TGTGCCAGCAGCTTAGGGGCCGGGAAGACCCAGTACTTC
cdr3_aa: CASSLGAGKTQYF
j_call: TRBJ2-5
clone_size: .
v_call: TRBV11-1
d_call: .

cdr3_nt: TGCGCCAGCAGTGTCGACGGCTCGCGGGGCTACACCTTC
cdr3_aa: CASSVDGSRGYTF
j_call: TRBJ1-2
clone_size: .
v_call: TRBV10-2
d_call: .